The present TCR beta chain was sequenced within a study of cytomegalovirus exposure and HLA in healthy donors. Amplification used 60 Vbeta primers and 13 Jbeta primers. Data came from immunoSEQ multiplex PCR; TCRdb stores just in-frame clones and leaves some out. The sample carries fewer than 250,000 clones, about 83% recorded once. Germline loops: CDR1 MNHEY, CDR2 SMNVEV (reference sequence). With 0 bases clipped from V and 7 bases from J, the junction kept 16 bases outside the gene matches. CDR3 size: 19 residues. This TCR was sampled from a woman between 50 and 59 years old in good health and CMV-seropositive. The sample was PBMCs. This rearrangement joins TRBV27 to TRBJ2-1, with 9 bases matching TRBD2. The CDR3 sequence: CASSLSRTSAFLTGNEQFF. As DNA, the CDR3 is TGTGCCAGCAGTTTATCGAGGACTAGCGCGTTTTTAACCGGGAATGAGCAGTTCTTC.